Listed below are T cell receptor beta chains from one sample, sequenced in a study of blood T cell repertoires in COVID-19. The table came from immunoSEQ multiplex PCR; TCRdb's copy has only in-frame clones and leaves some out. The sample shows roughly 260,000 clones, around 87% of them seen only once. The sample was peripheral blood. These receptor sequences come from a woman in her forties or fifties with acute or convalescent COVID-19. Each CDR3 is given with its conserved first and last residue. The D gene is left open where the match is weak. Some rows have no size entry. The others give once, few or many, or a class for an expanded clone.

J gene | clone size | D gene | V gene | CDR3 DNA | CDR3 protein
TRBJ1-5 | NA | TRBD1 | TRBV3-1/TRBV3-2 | TGTGCCAGCCGACAGGGGGGTGGGAATCAGCCCCAGCATTTT | CASRQGGGNQPQHF
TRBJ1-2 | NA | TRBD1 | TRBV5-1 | TGCGCCAGCAGCGGAACGGACAGGGGAGGTGGCTACACCTTC | CASSGTDRGGGYTF
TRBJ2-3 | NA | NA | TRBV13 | TGTGCCAGCAGCTACTCGCAGCGTTCAGGGGCCACCGGCACAGATACGCAGTATTTT | CASSYSQRSGATGTDTQYF
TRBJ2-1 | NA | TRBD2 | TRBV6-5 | TGTGCCAGCAGTTACTCTGGCGGGAGGGCCTACAATGAGCAGTTCTTC | CASSYSGGRAYNEQFF
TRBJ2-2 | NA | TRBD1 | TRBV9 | TGTGCCAGCAGCGGAAGGGACAGGCAGACCGGGGAGCTGTTTTTT | CASSGRDRQTGELFF
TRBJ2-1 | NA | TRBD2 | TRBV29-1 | TGCAGCGTTACCCATTCAGGGACTAGCGGGGGTTACAATGAGCAGTTCTTC | CSVTHSGTSGGYNEQFF
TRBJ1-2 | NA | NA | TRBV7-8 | TGTGCCAGCAGTAATATTATCACAGGGTCGGCCTATGGCTACACCTTC | CASSNIITGSAYGYTF
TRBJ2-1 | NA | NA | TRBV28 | TGTGCCAGCAGCAGAAGCGGCCTACTCAATGAGCAGTTCTTC | CASSRSGLLNEQFF
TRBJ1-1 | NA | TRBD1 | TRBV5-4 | TGTGCCAGCAGGTCTGGGACAGGGGTCACTGAAGCTTTCTTT | CASRSGTGVTEAFF
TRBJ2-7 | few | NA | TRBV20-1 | TGCAGTGCTAGAGATAGGGGTGAGCAGTACTTC | CSARDRGEQYF
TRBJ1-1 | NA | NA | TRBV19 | TGTGCCAGTAAGGATTATCGGGGGAGCACTGAAGCTTTCTTT | CASKDYRGSTEAFF
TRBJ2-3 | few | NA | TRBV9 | TGTGCCAGCCAACAAACCCCGGGGTTCACAGATACGCAGTATTTT | CASQQTPGFTDTQYF
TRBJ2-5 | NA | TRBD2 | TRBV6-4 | TGTGCCAGCAGTGACTCCCCTAGCGGGATTGAGACCCAGTACTTC | CASSDSPSGIETQYF
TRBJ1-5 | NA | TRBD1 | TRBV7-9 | TGTGCCAGCAGCTCTGGACAGGGGGCGGGGCAGCCCCAGCATTTT | CASSSGQGAGQPQHF
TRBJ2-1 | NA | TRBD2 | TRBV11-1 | TGTGCCAGCAGCCCGATATGGACTAGCTGGGGCAATGAGCAGTTCTTC | CASSPIWTSWGNEQFF
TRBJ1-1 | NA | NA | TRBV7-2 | TGTGCCAGCAGCTTAGAACAGGGAATTGGAGCTTTCTTT | CASSLEQGIGAFF
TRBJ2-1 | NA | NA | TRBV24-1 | TGTGCCACCAGTGAAGGGGTAGAGGAGCAGTTCTTC | CATSEGVEEQFF
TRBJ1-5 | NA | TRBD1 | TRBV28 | TGTGCCAGCAGTTCCCAGACAGGGCTAAGCAATCAGCCCCAGCATTTT | CASSSQTGLSNQPQHF
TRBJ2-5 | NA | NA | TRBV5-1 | TGCGCCAGCAGCTTGGGAATAGGCAGGGGTCAAGAGACCCAGTACTTC | CASSLGIGRGQETQYF
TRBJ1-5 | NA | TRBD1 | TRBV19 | TGTGCCAGTGGGGGGACAGGGTTCTTGTCCCAGCATTTT | CASGGTGFLSQHF
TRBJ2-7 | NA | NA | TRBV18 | TGTGCCAGCTCACCGGGACTCCTTAGCTCCTACGAGCAGTACTTC | CASSPGLLSSYEQYF
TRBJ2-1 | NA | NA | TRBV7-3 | TGTGCCAGCAGCTTTTCAGCGGGCCAATACAATGAGCAGTTCTTC | CASSFSAGQYNEQFF
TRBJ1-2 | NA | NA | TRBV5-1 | TGCGCCAGCAGCGTGGTAGCTGTGTCTAACTATGGCTACACCTTC | CASSVVAVSNYGYTF
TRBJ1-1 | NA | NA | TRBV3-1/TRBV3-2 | TGTGCCAGCAGCCAAGACGGGGGGCCGAGGAAAGCTTTCTTT | CASSQDGGPRKAFF
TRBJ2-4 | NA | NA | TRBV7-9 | TGTGCCAGCAGCTTAGGAGAAGGCGGTTACATTCAGTACTTC | CASSLGEGGYIQYF
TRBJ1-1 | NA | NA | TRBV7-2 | TGTGCCAGCAGCTTAGGGCCGGGGAACACTGAAGCTTTCTTT | CASSLGPGNTEAFF
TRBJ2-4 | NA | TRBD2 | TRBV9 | TGTGCCAGCAGCGTAGCGGGAGGAGGGAACATTCAGTACTTC | CASSVAGGGNIQYF
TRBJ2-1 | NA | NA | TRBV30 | TGTGCCTGGAGTGTAAGGGGAATCAATGAGCAGTTCTTC | CAWSVRGINEQFF
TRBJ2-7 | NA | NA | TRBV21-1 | TGTGCCAGCAGCAAAGACCGGCCGACAGGGAACTACGAGCAGTACTTC | CASSKDRPTGNYEQYF
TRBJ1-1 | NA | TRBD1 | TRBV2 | TGTGCCAGCAGTGAAGTGGGGACAGCCTTGAACACTGAAGCTTTCTTT | CASSEVGTALNTEAFF